The entry below gives a single T cell receptor beta chain sequence along with its context. V shed 7 bases and J shed 4 bases, with 10 bases lying between them. This CDR3 has 13 residues. Germline lookup yields CDR1 MNHEY and CDR2 SVGAGI. Adult Caucasians living in Nashville, Tennessee made up all of the donors. For unsorted PBMC, around 280 ng DNA per replicate equaled roughly 31,000 T cell genomes. Here immunoSEQ multiplex PCR was the method, and the copy in TCRdb shows in-frame clones only, minus some. Of about 490,000 clones listed, over 70% are singletons. The data were obtained in a study of shared clonotypes between healthy human individuals. Study information: In total, the donors were a couple of women and a few men aged 18 to 49.

The sequence was collected from a woman between 40 and 55 years old in good health. Some clones in this sample may be carry-over from other donors' samples. V usage is TRBV6-5 and J usage is TRBJ2-2; tentatively, D is TRBD1 or TRBD2 (6 bases each). The specimen was PBMCs. Here the CDR3 DNA reads TGTGCCAGCACGAGGGGGGCCACCGGGGAGCTGTTTTTT. The encoded protein is CASTRGATGELFF.